Shown below are 18 T cell receptor beta chains from a single sample sequenced in a study of T cells in women clearing cervical HPV infection. Repertoires were generated with immunoSEQ multiplex PCR, while TCRdb's copy carries only in-frame clones and drops some. This table lists about 30,000 clones. Sequencing input: blood buffy coat. These receptors were collected from a woman aged 18 to 75 with a cervical HPV16 infection that either progressed to CIN3+ or cleared (not recorded which).

Worth noting for this clone: The read is 3 residues too short to cover the CDR3 end, so that end is filled in from the germline J gene. This chain connects TRBV5-4 to TRBJ2-5, with D perhaps TRBD1 (6 bases). Germline lookup yields CDR1 SGHNT and CDR2 YYREEE (reference sequence). This CDR3 has 14 amino acids. The V gene lost 3 bases and the J gene lost 1 base, with 10 bases spanning the gap. This CDR3 reads CASSSDRFQETQYF. Incomplete CDR3 DNA: TGTGCCAGCAGCTCCGACAGGTTCCAAGAGACC.

About this clone itself: Germline is not matched at one junction end, which may reflect a read error. The sequenced fragment ends 3 residues before the CDR3 boundary, so the rest is inferred from the germline J gene. The chain combines TRBV4-2 with TRBJ2-6, with D unclear. The CDR3 is made up of 17 amino acids. From germline, CDR1 is LGHNA and CDR2 YNFKEQ. CDR3 DNA (partial): TGCGCCAGCAGCCCCCTCGCGAGAGCCTCTGGGGCCAACGTC. Its protein is CASSPLARASGANV. The entire CDR3 is CASSPLARASGANVLTF.

Concerning this clone itself: The read terminates 3 residues before the CDR3 end, so the remaining end is supplied by the germline J gene. The rearrangement links TRBV5-6 to TRBJ1-1; the D is unclear. This CDR3 is built from 14 residues. V lost 0 bases and J 1 base, leaving 7 bases between the germline ends. CDR1 is SGHDT and CDR2 is YYEEEE in the germline V gene. CDR3 bases read: TGTGCCAGCAGCTTGGTCGGCGGGAACACTGAA. Translating it yields CASSLVGGNTE. The CDR3 in its entirety is CASSLVGGNTEAFF. Supplemented by reference TRBV5-6 and TRBJ1-1, the full variable domain reads DAGVTQSPTHLIKTRGQQVTLRCSPKSGHDTVSWYQQALGQGPQFIFQYYEEEERQRGNFPDRFSGHQFPNYSSELNVNALLLGDSALYLCASSLVGGNTEAFFGQGTRLTVV.

In regard to this clone: The CDR3 end falls 3 residues outside the read, so it is completed with the germline J gene. The chain couples TRBV30 to TRBJ2-1; 8 positions agree with TRBD2. CDR1 and CDR2 from the germline V gene are GTSNPN and SVGIG (reference sequence). This CDR3 has 16 residues. V shed 4 bases, J shed 8 bases, and the junction held 16 bases outside the gene matches. The CDR3 loop reads CAWTTGIAGPGDEQFF. The covered CDR3 bases are TGTGCCTGGACTACCGGTATAGCGGGACCAGGCGATGAG.

Details on this clone: Coverage ceases 3 residues before the CDR3 finishes, and the germline J gene fills in the end. The chain employs TRBV30 and TRBJ1-2; 8 bases align to TRBD1. The CDR3 has 15 amino acids. Germline V CDR1 and CDR2: GTSNPN, SVGIG (reference sequence). The DNA read from the CDR3 is TGTGCCTGGAGTGTACAGGGGCAGGGGGCTTACGAC. Its translation is CAWSVQGQGAYD. The CDR3 reads in full as CAWSVQGQGAYDYTF. The variable domain in full, completed from reference TRBV30 and TRBJ1-2, reads SQTIHQWPATLVQPVGSPLSLECTVEGTSNPNLYWYRQAAGRGLQLLFYSVGIGQISSEVPQNLSASRPQDRQFILSSKKLLLSDSGFYLCAWSVQGQGAYDYTFGSGTRLTVV.

About this clone: The read comes to an end 3 residues before the CDR3 does, leaving the germline J gene to fill in the end. The gene calls are TRBV18 and TRBJ1-2; D is possibly TRBD1 (6 bases). Germline V gene sequence: CDR1 KGHSH, CDR2 LQKENI. There are 17 residues in the CDR3. Partial CDR3 DNA: TGTGCCAGCTCACCAACGAAGGGGGAGGGCTGGGAAGATACC. This gives the protein CASSPTKGEGWEDT. From start to end, the CDR3 is CASSPTKGEGWEDTYTF.

In the case of this clone: The read terminates 3 residues ahead of where the CDR3 ends, so the germline J gene completes it. The chain joins TRBV10-3 to TRBJ1-1; D remains ambiguous. Germline CDR1 ENHRY, CDR2 SYGVKD. V was shortened by 5 bases and J by 1 base, with 11 bases between the two germline ends. This CDR3 is built from 14 residues. This CDR3 is CAISSHGENTEAFF. The covered CDR3 bases are TGTGCCATCAGTTCCCACGGGGAGAACACTGAA.

In the case of this clone: The sequence runs out 3 residues before the end of the CDR3; the remainder is reconstructed from the germline J gene. The chain couples TRBV2 to TRBJ2-7, with D perhaps TRBD2 (6 bases). The germline V gene encodes CDR1 SNHLY and CDR2 FYNNEI. The V end lost 6 bases, the J end lost 3 bases, and 9 bases lay between the germline ends. The CDR3 runs 12 residues. The CDR3 sequence is CASSVTSYEQYF. The sequenced part of the CDR3 DNA is TGTGCCAGCAGCGTGACTAGCTACGAG.

In regard to this clone: From the germline J gene comes the end of the CDR3, since the read stops 3 residues before it. This chain connects TRBV19 to TRBJ1-5; TRBD1 is a possible D gene (6 bases). From germline, CDR1 is LNHDA and CDR2 SQIVND (reference sequence). V lost 6 bases, J lost 7 bases, and 19 bases lay in between. This CDR3 is built from 15 residues. The DNA read from the CDR3 is TGTGCCAGTAGCCTGGAGGGCAGGGGCGGACAGCCC. Translating gives CASSLEGRGGQP. The full-length CDR3 reads as CASSLEGRGGQPQHF.

Details on this clone: The sequence runs out 3 residues before the end of the CDR3; the remainder is reconstructed from the germline J gene. V gene TRBV20-1 combines with J gene TRBJ2-5, with TRBD1 matching 9 bases. V lost 7 bases and J lost 3; bases outside the gene matches: 6. Germline assignment: CDR1 DFQATT and CDR2 SNEGSKA (reference sequence). This CDR3 spans 13 amino acids. Partial CDR3 DNA: TGCAGTGGCTACCGGACAGGGGAAGAGACC. This translates into CSGYRTGEET. In full, the CDR3 reads CSGYRTGEETQYF.

A note on this clone: The observed sequence ends 3 residues before the CDR3 terminus, with the missing tail filled in from the germline J gene. The chain recombines TRBV20-1 with TRBJ2-5; tentatively, D is TRBD1 (6 bases). Germline values: CDR1 DFQATT, CDR2 SNEGSKA (reference sequence). The V end was cut by 4 bases, the J end by 2 bases, with 14 bases between. The CDR3 covers 14 residues. The part of the CDR3 DNA that was read is TGCAGTGCTAAACATCAGGGGACACAAGAGACC. The encoded protein is CSAKHQGTQET. The full CDR3 protein is CSAKHQGTQETQYF.

Regarding this clone: The read is 3 residues too short to cover the CDR3 end, so that end is filled in from the germline J gene. The chain employs TRBV14 and TRBJ2-7; tentative D call: TRBD2 (5 bases). Trimming cost V 0 bases and J 2 bases, with 11 bases left between them. Germline V gene lookup returns CDR1 SGHDN and CDR2 FVKESK. This CDR3 is 15 amino acids long. CDR3 bases read: TGTGCCAGCAGCCAAGATTTAGCGTCCCCCTACGAG. It codes for CASSQDLASPYE. The whole CDR3 reads CASSQDLASPYEQYF.

Comments on this clone: The read falls 3 residues short of the CDR3 end, and the missing part is taken from the germline J gene. This sequence joins TRBV7-2 and TRBJ1-2; no clear D gene. CDR1 and CDR2 (germline): SGHTA, FQGNSA. The CDR3 consists of 12 residues. V was pared by 3 bases and J by 1 base, with 3 bases between. CDR3 bases read: TGTGCCAGCAGCTTCAGTAACTATGGC. This sequence encodes CASSFSNYG. The complete CDR3 sequence is CASSFSNYGYTF.

About this clone: Coverage ceases 3 residues before the CDR3 finishes, and the germline J gene fills in the end. This rearrangement joins TRBV19 to TRBJ1-1; possibly TRBD1 for D (5 bases). V was trimmed by 10 bases and J by 0 bases, leaving 12 bases between them. CDR3 length equals 13 residues. CDR1 is LNHDA, CDR2 SQIVND, per germline (reference sequence). CDR3 protein: CATRGVMNTEAFF. The sequenced part of the CDR3 DNA is TGTGCCACCAGAGGGGTCATGAACACTGAA.

Of note for this clone: The CDR3 is cut off 3 residues early in the read; its end comes from the germline J gene. The chain couples TRBV2 to TRBJ2-2; 10 nucleotides align to TRBD1. CDR1 is SNHLY and CDR2 is FYNNEI in the germline V gene. This CDR3 contains 14 residues. The CDR3 region is CASSHPDRGKKLFF. Partial CDR3 DNA: TGTGCCAGCAGTCATCCGGACAGGGGGAAAAAG. Together with reference TRBV2 and TRBJ2-2, the CDR3 gives the full variable domain: EPEVTQTPSHQVTQMGQEVILRCVPISNHLYFYWYRQILGQKVEFLVSFYNNEISEKSEIFDDQFSVERPDGSNFTLKIRSTKLEDSAMYFCASSHPDRGKKLFFGEGSRLTVL.

As regards this clone: The read gets to within 3 residues of the CDR3 end, and the germline J gene fills in the rest. V usage is TRBV20-1 and J usage is TRBJ2-7; D is perhaps TRBD2 (6 bases). The V gene's germline CDR1 is DFQATT and CDR2 SNEGSKA (reference sequence). V shed 2 bases and J shed 1 base, with 12 bases lying between them. CDR3 length equals 14 residues. The CDR3 DNA, read in part, is TGCAGTGCTAGACGCGGGACTTTATCCTACGAG. It translates to CSARRGTLSYE. The CDR3 in its entirety is CSARRGTLSYEQYF.

Of note for this clone: The read gets to within 3 residues of the CDR3 end, and the germline J gene fills in the rest. This chain connects TRBV6-1 to TRBJ2-5; D not certain. V shed 4 bases and J shed 5 bases, with 14 bases lying between them. The CDR3 is 14 amino acids. Germline loops: CDR1 MNHNS, CDR2 SASEGT. Incomplete CDR3 DNA: TGTGCCAGCAGTGCTGTGGGCGTAAGGGAGACC. Translating it yields CASSAVGVRET. The complete CDR3 sequence is CASSAVGVRETQYF.

As concerns this clone: The DNA ends 3 residues before the CDR3 does, and the rest of the CDR3 is filled in from the germline J gene. The V gene is TRBV5-6, the J gene TRBJ2-1; a weak D match, TRBD2 (6 bases). CDR1 and CDR2 from the germline V gene are SGHDT and YYEEEE. There are 15 residues in the CDR3. The V end was cut by 0 bases, the J end by 4 bases, with 11 bases between. The chain's CDR3 is CASSLALARYNEQFF. The CDR3 DNA, read in part, is TGTGCCAGCAGCTTGGCCCTAGCGAGATACAATGAG.